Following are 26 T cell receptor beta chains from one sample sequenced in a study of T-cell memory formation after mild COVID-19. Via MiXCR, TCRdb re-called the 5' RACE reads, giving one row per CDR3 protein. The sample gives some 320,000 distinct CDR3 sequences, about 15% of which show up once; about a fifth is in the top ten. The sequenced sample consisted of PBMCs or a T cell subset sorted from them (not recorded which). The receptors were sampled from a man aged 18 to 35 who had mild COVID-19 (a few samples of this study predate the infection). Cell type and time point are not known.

The CDR3 coding sequence is TGTGCCAGCAGCGTCCGGGACAGATGGACTGAAGCTTTCTTT. This gives the protein CASSVRDRWTEAFF. The chain recombines TRBV9 with TRBJ1-1, with 7 bases lining up with TRBD1. The ends lost 2 bases at V and 5 bases at J; junction bases unmatched: 6. Germline lookup yields CDR1 SGDLS and CDR2 YYNGEE. The CDR3 contains 14 residues.

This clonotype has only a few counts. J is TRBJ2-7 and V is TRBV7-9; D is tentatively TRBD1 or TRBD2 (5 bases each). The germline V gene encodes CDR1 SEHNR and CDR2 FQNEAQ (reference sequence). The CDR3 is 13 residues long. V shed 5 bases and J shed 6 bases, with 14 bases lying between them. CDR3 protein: CASSQRTGREQYF. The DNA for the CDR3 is TGTGCCAGCAGCCAAAGGACGGGACGCGAGCAGTACTTC.

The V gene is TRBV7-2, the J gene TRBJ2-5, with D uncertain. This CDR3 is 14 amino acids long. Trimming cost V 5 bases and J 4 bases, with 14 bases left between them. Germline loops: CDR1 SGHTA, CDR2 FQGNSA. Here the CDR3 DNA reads TGTGCCAGCAGCCGCCGGCACGGCGGAGAGACCCAGTACTTC. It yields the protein CASSRRHGGETQYF. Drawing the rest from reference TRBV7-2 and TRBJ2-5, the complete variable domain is GAGVSQSPSNKVTEKGKDVELRCDPISGHTALYWYRQSLGQGLEFLIYFQGNSAPDKSGLPSDRFSAERTGGSVSTLTIQRTQQEDSAVYLCASSRRHGGETQYFGPGTRLLVL.

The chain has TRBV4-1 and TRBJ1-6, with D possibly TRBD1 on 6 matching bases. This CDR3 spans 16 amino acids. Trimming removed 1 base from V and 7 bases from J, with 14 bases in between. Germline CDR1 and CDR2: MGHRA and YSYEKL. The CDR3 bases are TGCGCCAGCAGCCAAGGGCGGGGGGCTAAGAATTCACCCCTCCACTTT. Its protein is CASSQGRGAKNSPLHF.

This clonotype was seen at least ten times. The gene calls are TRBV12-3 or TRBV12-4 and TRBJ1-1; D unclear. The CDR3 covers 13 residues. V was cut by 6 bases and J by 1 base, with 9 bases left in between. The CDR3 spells CASSLWGNTEAFF. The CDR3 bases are TGTGCCAGCAGCCTCTGGGGGAACACTGAAGCTTTCTTT.

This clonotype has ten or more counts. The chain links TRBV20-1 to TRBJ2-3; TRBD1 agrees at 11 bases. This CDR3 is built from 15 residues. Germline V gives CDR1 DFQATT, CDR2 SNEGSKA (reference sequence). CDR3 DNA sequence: TGCGGGGGACAGGGTTCGGGACAGGGGGAAGATACGCAGTATTTT. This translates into CGGQGSGQGEDTQYF.

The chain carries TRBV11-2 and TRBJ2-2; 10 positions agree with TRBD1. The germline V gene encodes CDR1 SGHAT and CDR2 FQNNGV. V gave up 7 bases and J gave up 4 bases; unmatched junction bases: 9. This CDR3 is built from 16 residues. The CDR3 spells CASKLRTGGSTGELFF. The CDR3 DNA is TGTGCCAGCAAACTTCGGACAGGGGGTAGCACCGGGGAGCTGTTTTTT.

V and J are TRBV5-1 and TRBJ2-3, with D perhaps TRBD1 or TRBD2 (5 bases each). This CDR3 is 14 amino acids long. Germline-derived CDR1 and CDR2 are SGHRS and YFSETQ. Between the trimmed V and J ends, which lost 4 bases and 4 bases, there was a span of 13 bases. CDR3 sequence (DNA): TGCGCCAGCAGCCCTGGGGTGGGGGCAGATACGCAGTATTTT. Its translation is CASSPGVGADTQYF.

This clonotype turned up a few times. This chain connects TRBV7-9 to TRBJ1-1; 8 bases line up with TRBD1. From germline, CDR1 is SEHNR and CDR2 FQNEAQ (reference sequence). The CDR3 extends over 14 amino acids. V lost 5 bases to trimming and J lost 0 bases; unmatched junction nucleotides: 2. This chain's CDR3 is CASSAGGLNTEAFF. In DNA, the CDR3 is TGTGCCAGCAGCGCAGGGGGCCTGAACACTGAAGCTTTCTTT.

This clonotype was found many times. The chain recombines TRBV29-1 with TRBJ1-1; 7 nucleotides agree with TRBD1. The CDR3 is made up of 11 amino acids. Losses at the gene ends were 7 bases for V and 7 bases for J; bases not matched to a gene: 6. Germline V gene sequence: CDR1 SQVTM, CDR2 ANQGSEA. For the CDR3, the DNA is TGCAGCGCCTACAGGGGAGGTGAAGCTTTCTTT. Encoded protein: CSAYRGGEAFF.

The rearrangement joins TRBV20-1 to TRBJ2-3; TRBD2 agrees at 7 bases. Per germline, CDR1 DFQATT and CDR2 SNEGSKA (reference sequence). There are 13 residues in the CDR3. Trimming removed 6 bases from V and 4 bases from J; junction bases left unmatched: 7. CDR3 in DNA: TGCAGTGCATATAGGACTAGTTCAGATACGCAGTATTTT. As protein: CSAYRTSSDTQYF.

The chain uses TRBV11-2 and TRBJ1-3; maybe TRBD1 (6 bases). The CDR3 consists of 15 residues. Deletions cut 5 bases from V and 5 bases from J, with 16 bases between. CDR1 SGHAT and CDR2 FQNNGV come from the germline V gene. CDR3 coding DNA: TGTGCCAGCAGCCCCCGTCAGGGGTCCCGAAACACCATATATTTT. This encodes CASSPRQGSRNTIYF.

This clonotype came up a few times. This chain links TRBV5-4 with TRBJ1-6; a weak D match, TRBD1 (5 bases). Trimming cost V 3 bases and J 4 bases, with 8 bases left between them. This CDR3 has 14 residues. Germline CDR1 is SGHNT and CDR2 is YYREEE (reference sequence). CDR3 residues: CASSYRGYNSPLHF. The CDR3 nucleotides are TGTGCCAGCAGCTATAGGGGATATAATTCACCCCTCCACTTT.

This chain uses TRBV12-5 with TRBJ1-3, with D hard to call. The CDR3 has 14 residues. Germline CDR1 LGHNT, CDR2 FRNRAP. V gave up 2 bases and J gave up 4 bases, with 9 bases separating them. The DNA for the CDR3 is TGTGCTAGTGGTTTGCCTTACGGGGGAAACACCATATATTTT. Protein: CASGLPYGGNTIYF.

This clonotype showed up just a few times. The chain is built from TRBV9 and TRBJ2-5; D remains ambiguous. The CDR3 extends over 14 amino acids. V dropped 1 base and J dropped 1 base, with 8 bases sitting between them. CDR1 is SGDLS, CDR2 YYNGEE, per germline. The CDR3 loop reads CASSVMGSQETQYF. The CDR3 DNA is TGTGCCAGCAGCGTAATGGGAAGCCAAGAGACCCAGTACTTC.

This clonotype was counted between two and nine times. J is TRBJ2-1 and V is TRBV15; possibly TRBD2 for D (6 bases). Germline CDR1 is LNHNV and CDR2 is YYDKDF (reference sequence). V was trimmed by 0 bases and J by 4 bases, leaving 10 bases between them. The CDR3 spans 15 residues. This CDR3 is CATSRDREEYNEQFF. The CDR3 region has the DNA TGTGCCACCAGCAGAGATAGGGAGGAATACAATGAGCAGTTCTTC.

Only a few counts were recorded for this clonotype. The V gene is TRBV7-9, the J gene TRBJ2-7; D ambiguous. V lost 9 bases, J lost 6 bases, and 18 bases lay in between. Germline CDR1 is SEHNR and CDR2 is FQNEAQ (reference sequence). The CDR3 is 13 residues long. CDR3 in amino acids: CASHKPPHSEQYF. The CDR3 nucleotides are TGTGCCAGTCACAAGCCCCCTCATTCCGAGCAGTACTTC.

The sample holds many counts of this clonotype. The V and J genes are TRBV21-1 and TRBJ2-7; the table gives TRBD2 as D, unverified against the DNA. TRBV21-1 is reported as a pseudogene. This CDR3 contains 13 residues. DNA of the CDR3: TGTGCCAGCAGCAAAGGCGGGGCCTACGAGCAGTACGTC. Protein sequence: CASSKGGAYEQYV.

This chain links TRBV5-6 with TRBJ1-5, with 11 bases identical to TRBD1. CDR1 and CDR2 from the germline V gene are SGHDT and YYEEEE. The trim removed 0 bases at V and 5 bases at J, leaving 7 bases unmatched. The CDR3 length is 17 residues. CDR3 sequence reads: CASSLDGGQGADQPQHF. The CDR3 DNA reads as TGTGCCAGCAGCTTGGACGGTGGACAGGGGGCCGATCAGCCCCAGCATTTT.

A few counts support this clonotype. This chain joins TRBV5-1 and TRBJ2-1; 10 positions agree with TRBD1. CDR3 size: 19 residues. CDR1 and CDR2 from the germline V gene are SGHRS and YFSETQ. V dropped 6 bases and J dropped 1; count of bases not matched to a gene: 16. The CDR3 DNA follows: TGCGCCAGCATCCCCCGGGACAGGGGAGAAATCGGGTCCTACAATGAGCAGTTCTTC. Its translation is CASIPRDRGEIGSYNEQFF.

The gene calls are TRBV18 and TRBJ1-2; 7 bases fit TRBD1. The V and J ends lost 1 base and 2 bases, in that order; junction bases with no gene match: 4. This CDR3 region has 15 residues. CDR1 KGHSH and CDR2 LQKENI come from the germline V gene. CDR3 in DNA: TGTGCCAGCTCACCACGGGACAGTACCAACTATGGCTACACCTTC. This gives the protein CASSPRDSTNYGYTF.

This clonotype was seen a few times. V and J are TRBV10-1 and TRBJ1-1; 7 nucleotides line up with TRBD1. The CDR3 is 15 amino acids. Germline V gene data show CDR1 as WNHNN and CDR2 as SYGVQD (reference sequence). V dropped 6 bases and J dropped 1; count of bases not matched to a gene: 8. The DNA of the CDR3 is TGCGCCAGCAGCGAAAACAGGGGAAAGAACACTGAAGCTTTCTTT. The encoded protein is CASSENRGKNTEAFF.

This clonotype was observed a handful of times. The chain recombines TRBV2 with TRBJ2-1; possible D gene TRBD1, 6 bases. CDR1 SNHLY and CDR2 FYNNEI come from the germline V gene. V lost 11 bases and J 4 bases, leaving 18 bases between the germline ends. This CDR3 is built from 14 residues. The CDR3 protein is CAAVQGEVYNEQFF. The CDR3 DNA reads TGTGCCGCTGTACAGGGAGAGGTTTACAATGAGCAGTTCTTC. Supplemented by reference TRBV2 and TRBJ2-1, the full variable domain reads EPEVTQTPSHQVTQMGQEVILRCVPISNHLYFYWYRQILGQKVEFLVSFYNNEISEKSEIFDDQFSVERPDGSNFTLKIRSTKLEDSAMYFCAAVQGEVYNEQFFGPGTRLTVL.

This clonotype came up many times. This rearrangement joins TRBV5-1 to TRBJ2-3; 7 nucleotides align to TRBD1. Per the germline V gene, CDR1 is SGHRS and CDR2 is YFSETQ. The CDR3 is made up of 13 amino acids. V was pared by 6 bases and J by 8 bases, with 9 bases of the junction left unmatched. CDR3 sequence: CASIEPSGGTQYF. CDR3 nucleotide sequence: TGCGCCAGCATTGAACCTTCAGGGGGTACGCAGTATTTT.

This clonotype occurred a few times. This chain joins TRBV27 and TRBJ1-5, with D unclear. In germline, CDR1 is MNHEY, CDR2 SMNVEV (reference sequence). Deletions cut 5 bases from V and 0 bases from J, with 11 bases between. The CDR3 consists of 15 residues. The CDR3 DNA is TGTGCCAGCAGTCCGCTCGCGTTTAGCAATCAGCCCCAGCATTTT. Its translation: CASSPLAFSNQPQHF.

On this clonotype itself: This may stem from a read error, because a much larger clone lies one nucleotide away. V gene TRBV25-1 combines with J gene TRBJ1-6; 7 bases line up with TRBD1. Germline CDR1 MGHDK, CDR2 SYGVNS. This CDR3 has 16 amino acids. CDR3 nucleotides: TGTTCCAGCAGCGCGACCTACAGGGGCTCGTTCTCACCCCTCCACTTT. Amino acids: CSSSATYRGSFSPLHF. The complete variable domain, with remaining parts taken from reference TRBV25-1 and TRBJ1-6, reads EADIYQTPRYLVIGTGKKITLECSQTMGHDKMYWYQQDPGMELHLIHYSYGVNSTEKGDLSSESTVSRIRTEHFPLTLESARPSHTSQYLCSSSATYRGSFSPLHFGNGTRLTVT.